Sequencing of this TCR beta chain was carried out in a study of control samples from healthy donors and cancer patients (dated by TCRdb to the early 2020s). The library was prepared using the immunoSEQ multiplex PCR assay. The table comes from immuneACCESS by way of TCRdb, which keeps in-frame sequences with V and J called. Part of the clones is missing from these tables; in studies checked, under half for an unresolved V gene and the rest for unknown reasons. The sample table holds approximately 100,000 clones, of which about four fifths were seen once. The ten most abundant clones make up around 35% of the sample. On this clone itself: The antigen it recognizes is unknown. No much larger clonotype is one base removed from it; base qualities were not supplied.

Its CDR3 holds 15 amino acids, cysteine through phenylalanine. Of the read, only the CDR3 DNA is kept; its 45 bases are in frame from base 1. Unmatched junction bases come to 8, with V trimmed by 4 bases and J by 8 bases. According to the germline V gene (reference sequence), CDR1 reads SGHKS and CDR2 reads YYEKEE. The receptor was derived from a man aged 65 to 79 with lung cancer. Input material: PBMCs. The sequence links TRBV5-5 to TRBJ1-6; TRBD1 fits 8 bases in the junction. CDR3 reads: CASSPMTGDYSPLHF. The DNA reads TGTGCCAGCAGCCCTATGACAGGGGATTATTCACCCCTCCACTTT.